This entry is about one T cell receptor beta chain. The repertoire was sequenced with immunoSEQ multiplex PCR; TCRdb's copy has only in-frame clones and lacks some. The sample includes 40,000 to 45,000 clones, around 80% of them seen just once. The entry originates in a study of T cell responses to AZD1222 COVID-19 vaccine. Germline V gene lookup returns CDR1 KGHDR and CDR2 SFDVKD. Trimming cost V 9 bases and J 0 bases, with 7 bases left between them. The CDR3 is 13 amino acids. The chain is built from TRBV24-1 and TRBJ1-4; D is unresolved. The TCR sequence derives from an adult in good health. Specimen: peripheral blood, collected on day 0 of AZD1222 vaccination. CDR3 bases: TGTGCCACCTCTGGTGCAACTAATGAAAAACTGTTTTTT. This encodes CATSGATNEKLFF.